One and the same sample provided the 20 T cell receptor beta chains below, sequenced in a study of CD8 T cells in Susac syndrome. After extraction with the RNeasy kit, roughly 0.45 to 1 ug of the RNA was reverse transcribed using random hexamers. Via MiXCR, TCRdb re-called the immunoSEQ multiplex PCR reads, giving one row per CDR3 protein. The repertoire holds fewer than 95,000 distinct CDR3 sequences, with 90% to 97% as singletons. The source material was CD8+ T cells from PBMCs. The receptors here all came from a human donor with Susac syndrome.

CDR3 sequence: CSVLGQEETQYF. The CDR3 DNA is TGCAGCGTTCTTGGACAAGAAGAGACCCAGTACTTC. J is TRBJ2-5 and V is TRBV29-1; TRBD1 might be the D (5 bases). V was cut by 5 bases and J by 3 bases, with 10 bases left in between. Germline CDR1 and CDR2: SQVTM and ANQGSEA. This CDR3 contains 12 residues.

Remarks on this clonotype: Its ends do not fully match the called genes, so a read error is possible. The V gene is TRBV2, the J gene TRBJ1-1; D is possibly TRBD1 (5 bases). The CDR3 covers 15 residues. The germline CDR1 and CDR2 sequences are SNHLY and FYNNEI. CDR3 DNA: TGTGCCAGCAGTGAAGCGTTTTGGGGGAACACTGAAGTTTTCTTT. Protein sequence: CASSEAFWGNTEVFF.

The chain links TRBV7-2 to TRBJ2-7; D is unclear. The CDR3 sequence is 11 residues long. V dropped 5 bases and J dropped 0 bases, with 2 bases sitting between them. Germline assignment: CDR1 SGHTA and CDR2 FQGNSA. The chain's CDR3 is CASSNSYEQYF. As DNA, the CDR3 is TGTGCCAGCAGCAACTCCTACGAGCAGTACTTC.

The CDR3 protein is CAWSKGGGGDTQYF. CDR3 nucleotides: TGTGCCTGGAGTAAGGGGGGGGGCGGAGATACGCAGTATTTT. V and J are TRBV30 and TRBJ2-3, with D maybe TRBD2 (7 bases). The CDR3 sequence is 14 residues long. Germline V lookup: CDR1 GTSNPN, CDR2 SVGIG (reference sequence). The V end lost 2 bases, the J end lost 5 bases, and 14 bases lay between the germline ends. The full variable domain, its missing parts supplied by reference TRBV30 and TRBJ2-3, is SQTIHQWPATLVQPVGSPLSLECTVEGTSNPNLYWYRQAAGRGLQLLFYSVGIGQISSEVPQNLSASRPQDRQFILSSKKLLLSDSGFYLCAWSKGGGGDTQYFGPGTRLTVL.

The rearrangement uses TRBV29-1 and TRBJ2-1; no clear D. The germline V and J ends were trimmed by 3 bases and 7 bases, with 13 bases remaining between them. Germline CDR1 reads SQVTM; CDR2 reads ANQGSEA. The CDR3 is made up of 13 amino acids. The CDR3 here is CSVELVIGNEQFF. In DNA form, the CDR3 reads TGCAGCGTTGAGTTAGTTATCGGGAATGAGCAGTTCTTC.

This sequence joins TRBV20-1 and TRBJ2-3, with 10 bases fitting TRBD2. The germline V gene encodes CDR1 DFQATT and CDR2 SNEGSKA (reference sequence). The CDR3 length is 16 residues. Trimming cost V 0 bases and J 4 bases; bases outside gene matches: 7. The CDR3 DNA reads TGCAGTGCTAGAGATGTAAGCGGGGGGGCAGCAGATACGCAGTATTTT. This gives the protein CSARDVSGGAADTQYF.

V and J are TRBV5-6 and TRBJ1-1; unclear D gene. CDR1 is SGHDT, CDR2 YYEEEE, per germline. V lost 0 bases to trimming and J lost 6 bases, with 9 bases between them. The CDR3 sequence is 13 residues long. Written as DNA, the CDR3 is TGTGCCAGCAGCTTGGTTACGGATCCTGAAGCTTTCTTT. The encoded protein is CASSLVTDPEAFF.

The J gene is TRBJ2-5, the V gene TRBV7-2; D assignment may be TRBD1 or TRBD2 (6 bases each). The germline V and J ends were trimmed by 4 bases and 2 bases, with 11 bases remaining between them. Germline-derived CDR1 and CDR2 are SGHTA and FQGNSA. CDR3 size: 14 residues. The CDR3 is CASSYGGLQETQYF. The CDR3 nucleotides are TGTGCCAGCAGCTACGGGGGCTTACAAGAGACCCAGTACTTC.

This clonotype was seen a single time. This sequence joins TRBV6-5 and TRBJ1-2, with 7 bases matching TRBD1. Germline trimming cut 6 bases from V and 7 bases from J; bases unmatched to any gene: 8. The CDR3 loop spans 13 amino acids. Germline CDR1 is MNHEY and CDR2 is SVGAGI. Written as DNA, the CDR3 is TGTGCCAGCAGCCCCGACAGGGTCGCTGGCTACACCTTC. This sequence encodes CASSPDRVAGYTF.

Worth noting for this clonotype: One end of the junction is discordant with germline, which a read error may explain. The chain employs TRBV20-1 and TRBJ1-1; D possibly corresponds to TRBD1 (5 bases). The CDR3 is made up of 10 amino acids. Per the germline V gene, CDR1 is DFQATT and CDR2 is SNEGSKA (reference sequence). The CDR3 DNA reads TGCAGTGCTGACAGTCCGGGGACTACGTTT. It specifies CSADSPGTTF.

This chain connects TRBV5-4 to TRBJ2-1; 11 bases align to TRBD1. There are 15 residues in the CDR3. Germline V gene data show CDR1 as SGHNT and CDR2 as YYREEE (reference sequence). J gave up 6 bases and V 3 bases, and 5 bases lay outside the gene matches. The CDR3 region has the DNA TGTGCCAGCAGCTCTGGACAGGGGGCATTCAATGAGCAGTTCTTC. Its protein is CASSSGQGAFNEQFF. Full variable domain (rest looked up from reference TRBV5-4 and TRBJ2-1): ETGVTQSPTHLIKTRGQQVTLRCSSQSGHNTVSWYQQALGQGPQFIFQYYREEENGRGNFPPRFSGLQFPNYSSELNVNALELDDSALYLCASSSGQGAFNEQFFGPGTRLTVL.

The chain links TRBV5-1 to TRBJ2-7, with D uncertain. From germline, CDR1 is SGHRS and CDR2 YFSETQ. The germline V and J ends were trimmed by 0 bases and 3 bases, with 10 bases remaining between them. This CDR3 spans 14 amino acids. CDR3 coding DNA: TGCGCCAGCAGCTTGGAGGCCAGAAGCTACGAGCAGTACTTC. It codes for CASSLEARSYEQYF.

The chain couples TRBV6-6 to TRBJ2-5; 8 bases are a match to TRBD1. Trimming at V came to 7 bases and at J to 2 bases, leaving 6 bases not matched to a gene. Germline CDR1 reads MNHNY; CDR2 reads SVGAGI (reference sequence). This CDR3 is built from 14 residues. Here the CDR3 DNA reads TGTGCCAGCATACGACAGGGGCAACAAGAGACCCAGTACTTC. As protein: CASIRQGQQETQYF.

The chain is built from TRBV19 and TRBJ1-1, with a weak D call TRBD1 (6 bases). The length of the CDR3 is 14 residues. Germline-derived CDR1 and CDR2 are LNHDA and SQIVND (reference sequence). V was shortened by 4 bases and J by 6 bases, with 15 bases between the two germline ends. The CDR3 reads CASSTSGDGAEAFF. The DNA for the CDR3 is TGTGCCAGTAGTACCTCAGGGGATGGGGCTGAAGCTTTCTTT.

The gene calls are TRBV14 and TRBJ1-2; D uncertain. The germline V gene encodes CDR1 SGHDN and CDR2 FVKESK. The CDR3 is 13 amino acids. Between the trimmed V and J ends, which lost 0 bases and 8 bases, there was a span of 10 bases. Here the CDR3 reads CASSQERVEGYTF. The CDR3 DNA follows: TGTGCCAGCAGCCAAGAAAGGGTAGAGGGCTACACCTTC.

The J gene is TRBJ1-1, the V gene TRBV5-4, with D hard to call. CDR1 and CDR2 from the germline V gene are SGHNT and YYREEE (reference sequence). The length of the CDR3 is 12 residues. Trimming left V 7 bases short and J 1 base short, with 8 bases between. In nucleotides, the CDR3 is TGTGCCAGCGGACGGGGGAACACTGAAGCTTTCTTT. It translates to CASGRGNTEAFF. The full variable domain, its missing parts supplied by reference TRBV5-4 and TRBJ1-1, is ETGVTQSPTHLIKTRGQQVTLRCSSQSGHNTVSWYQQALGQGPQFIFQYYREEENGRGNFPPRFSGLQFPNYSSELNVNALELDDSALYLCASGRGNTEAFFGQGTRLTVV.

This chain uses TRBV30 with TRBJ2-5; TRBD2 matches at 12 bases. Per germline, CDR1 GTSNPN and CDR2 SVGIG (reference sequence). V was clipped by 4 bases and J by 7 bases; unmatched bases: 4. This CDR3 comprises 13 residues. CDR3 residues: CAWKTSGGSTQYF. The DNA for the CDR3 is TGTGCCTGGAAGACTAGCGGGGGATCGACCCAGTACTTC.

Only one count was recorded for this clonotype. The chain employs TRBV27 and TRBJ2-7; 8 nucleotides agree with TRBD1. The CDR3 covers 16 residues. After removal of 6 bases from V and 0 bases from J, the junction contained 10 bases not matched to a gene. CDR1 MNHEY and CDR2 SMNVEV come from the germline V gene (reference sequence). The CDR3 nucleotides read TGTGCCAGCAGGCAGGGGGCGGAACCTTTCTCCTACGAGCAGTACTTC. This codes for CASRQGAEPFSYEQYF.

Concerning this clonotype: Relative to the germline gene, one junction end is altered; a read error may explain this. This chain uses TRBV3-1 with TRBJ1-4; D unresolved. The CDR3 spans 11 residues. Germline-derived CDR1 and CDR2 are LGHDT and YNNKEL (reference sequence). CDR3 protein: CASSRNEQLFF. The CDR3 bases are TGTGCCAGCAGCCGTAATGAACAACTGTTTTTT.

This clonotype occurred once. V and J are TRBV5-4 and TRBJ2-1; 12 nucleotides match TRBD2. There are 14 residues in the CDR3. Germline V gene lookup returns CDR1 SGHNT and CDR2 YYREEE (reference sequence). The ends lost 10 bases at V and 7 bases at J; junction bases unmatched: 9. Here the CDR3 DNA reads TGTGCCCTCAACCCTAGCGGGGGGGCAAATGAGCAGTTCTTC. Its protein is CALNPSGGANEQFF.